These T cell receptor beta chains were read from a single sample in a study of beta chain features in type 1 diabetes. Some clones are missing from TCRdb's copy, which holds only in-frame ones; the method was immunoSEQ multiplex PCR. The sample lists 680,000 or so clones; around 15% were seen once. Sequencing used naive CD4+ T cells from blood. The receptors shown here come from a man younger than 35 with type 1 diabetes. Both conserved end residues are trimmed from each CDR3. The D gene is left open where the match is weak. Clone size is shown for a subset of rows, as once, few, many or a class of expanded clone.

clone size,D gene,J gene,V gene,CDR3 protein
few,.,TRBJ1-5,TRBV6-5,ASSYSGEGNQPQH
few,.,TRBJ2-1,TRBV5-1,ASSLGSAYNEQF
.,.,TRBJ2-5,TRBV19,ASSGEGRETQY
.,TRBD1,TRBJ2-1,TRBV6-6,ASSLPSAGGNEQF
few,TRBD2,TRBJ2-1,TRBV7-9,ASSSQGGVNEQF
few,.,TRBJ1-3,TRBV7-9,ASSLDLVESSGNTIY
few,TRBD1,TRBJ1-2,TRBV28,ASSLGQPNNYGYT
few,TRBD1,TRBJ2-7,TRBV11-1,ASSLGDRGSYEQY
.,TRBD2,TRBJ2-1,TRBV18,ASSPGGVNEQF
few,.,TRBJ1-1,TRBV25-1,ASSEAWRAF
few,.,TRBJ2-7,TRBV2,ASRGDGEQY
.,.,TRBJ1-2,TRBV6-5,ASSEEVLNYGYT
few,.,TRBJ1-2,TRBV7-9,ASSPGPSSGYT
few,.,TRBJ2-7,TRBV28,ASSLGGHIRNEQY
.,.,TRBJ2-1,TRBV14,ASSQDSPSHEQF
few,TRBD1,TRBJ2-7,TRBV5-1,ASSSASGTVSYEQY
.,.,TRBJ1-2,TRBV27,ASSTERASYGYT
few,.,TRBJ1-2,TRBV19,ASRPANYGYT
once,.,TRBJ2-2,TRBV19,ASSMSQGDTGELF
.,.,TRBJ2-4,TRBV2,ASSTDGLAKNIQY
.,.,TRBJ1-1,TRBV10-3,AISGGDTEAF
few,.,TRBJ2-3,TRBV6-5,ASSGQPTDTQY
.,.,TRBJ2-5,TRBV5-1,ASSPTTAQETQY
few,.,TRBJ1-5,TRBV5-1,ASSLESGSNQPQH
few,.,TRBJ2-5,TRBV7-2,ASSRTVQETQY
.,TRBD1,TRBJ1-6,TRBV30,AWIGTANSPLH
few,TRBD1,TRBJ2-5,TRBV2,AGGDRARGETQY
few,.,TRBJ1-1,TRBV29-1,SVAQGLWNTEAF
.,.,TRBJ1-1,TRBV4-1,ASSQGNRNTEAF
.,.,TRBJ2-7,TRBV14,ASSQVRGGRTSRSYEQY
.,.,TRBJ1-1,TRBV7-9,ASSRTGQGNTEAF
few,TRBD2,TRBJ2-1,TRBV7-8,ASSLAGGRFNEQF
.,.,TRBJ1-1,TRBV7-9,ASSLMENTEAF
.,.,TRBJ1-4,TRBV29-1,SVDFGADEKLF
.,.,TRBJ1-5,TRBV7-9,ASSSLSYQPQH
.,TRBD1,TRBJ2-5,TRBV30,AWSVGTGQETQY
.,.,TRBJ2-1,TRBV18,ASSGGGDEQF
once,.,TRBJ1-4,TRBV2,ASSGGSINEKLF
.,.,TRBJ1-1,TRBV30,AWSGGFEAF
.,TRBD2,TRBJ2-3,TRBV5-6,ASSFSAGATDTQY
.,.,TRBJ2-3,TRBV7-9,ASSYWEATQY
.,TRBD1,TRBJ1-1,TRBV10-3,AISGQGVATEAF
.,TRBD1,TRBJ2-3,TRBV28,ASRTGGITDTQY
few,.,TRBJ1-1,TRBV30,AWSPARRGLGVTEAF